One and the same sample provided the 27 T cell receptor beta chains below, sequenced in a study of Ad26.COV2.S vaccination and SARS-CoV-2 variants. Indicated treatment: 15 to 20 received Ad26.COV2.S at low or high dose, single or two shots; 5 received placebo; per-sample allocation not given. Sampling was performed 63 days after the first vaccine or placebo injection. Only in-frame clones appear in the TCRdb table, and some are missing; sequencing was by immunoSEQ multiplex PCR. The sample contains roughly 320,000 clones, around 90% of which appear only once. Here the sequenced sample was peripheral blood, taken in a trial of Ad26.COV2.S vaccine versus placebo. The origin of the receptors is a person between 18 and 59 years old who received the Ad26.COV2.S COVID-19 vaccine or a placebo.

The chain recombines TRBV7-9 with TRBJ1-1; the match to TRBD1 covers 9 bases. The V gene's germline CDR1 is SEHNR and CDR2 FQNEAQ (reference sequence). J gave up 3 bases and V 5 bases, and 7 bases lay outside the gene matches. The CDR3 has 15 residues. The CDR3, as DNA: TGTGCCAGCAGCCCGAGGGGACAGGGTCACACTGAAGCTTTCTTT. Translating gives CASSPRGQGHTEAFF.

The chain recombines TRBV19 with TRBJ1-2; 10 nucleotides match TRBD1. CDR3 size: 16 residues. With 3 bases clipped from V and 5 bases from J, the junction kept 9 bases outside the gene matches. Germline lookup yields CDR1 LNHDA and CDR2 SQIVND (reference sequence). This chain's CDR3 is CASSMQGTGAEYGYTF. The DNA for the CDR3 is TGTGCCAGTAGTATGCAAGGGACAGGGGCGGAGTATGGCTACACCTTC.

The CDR3: CASTSGGADTQYF. CDR3 DNA: TGCGCCAGCACTAGCGGGGGCGCAGATACGCAGTATTTT. The chain has TRBV10-1 and TRBJ2-3; 10 nucleotides align to TRBD2. From germline, CDR1 is WNHNN and CDR2 SYGVQD (reference sequence). CDR3 length equals 13 residues. V lost 7 bases and J lost 4; bases outside the gene matches: 2.

The J gene is TRBJ2-2, the V gene TRBV2; 10 bases fit TRBD2. In germline, CDR1 is SNHLY, CDR2 FYNNEI. The CDR3 covers 18 residues. V lost 1 base, J lost 2 bases, and 7 bases stayed unmatched. CDR3 loop: CASSEVASGGRNTGELFF. The CDR3 DNA reads TGTGCCAGCAGTGAAGTGGCTAGCGGGGGTCGAAACACCGGGGAGCTGTTTTTT.

This clone was seen more than once but under ten times. The chain is built from TRBV29-1 and TRBJ1-3; tentatively, D is TRBD1 (5 bases). Trimming shortened V by 3 bases and J by 4 bases, and 10 bases separated the two germline ends. The CDR3 is 13 residues long. The germline gives CDR1 SQVTM, CDR2 ANQGSEA. The CDR3 protein is CSVEGGGGNTIYF. CDR3 nucleotides: TGCAGCGTTGAGGGGGGAGGCGGAAACACCATATATTTT.

The table lists this clone with a few counts. The chain couples TRBV19 to TRBJ1-5; D is unclear. Looked up from germline, CDR1 is LNHDA and CDR2 is SQIVND (reference sequence). This CDR3 is built from 14 residues. Trimming removed 1 base at V and 6 bases at J, with 10 bases between. In DNA form, the CDR3 reads TGTGCCAGTAGTATAGTGCTAGGAGGTCAGCCCCAGCATTTT. Translating it yields CASSIVLGGQPQHF.

The table lists this clone with a few counts. This rearrangement joins TRBV5-5 to TRBJ2-3; 9 positions match TRBD2. The CDR3 totals 18 residues. CDR1 and CDR2 (germline): SGHKS, YYEKEE (reference sequence). Trimming took 4 bases from V and 8 from J; bases not matched to a gene: 20. The chain's CDR3 is CASSPTPGLALLRGTQYF. CDR3 in DNA: TGTGCCAGCAGCCCTACCCCGGGACTAGCACTACTCCGGGGTACGCAGTATTTT.

The CDR3 nucleotides read TGTGCCAGTAGTAGACCGGGACTAGCGAGCTCCTACGAGCAGTACTTC. This translates into CASSRPGLASSYEQYF. J is TRBJ2-7 and V is TRBV19; TRBD2 matches 10 bases. The V segment lost 4 bases and the J segment 0 bases; nucleotides outside the gene matches: 6. This CDR3 has 16 residues. Germline V gene data show CDR1 as LNHDA and CDR2 as SQIVND (reference sequence).

This chain joins TRBV5-1 and TRBJ1-1, with D perhaps TRBD1 (5 bases). The CDR3 has 17 amino acids. Trimming removed 0 bases at V and 3 bases at J, with 18 bases between. Per the germline V gene, CDR1 is SGHRS and CDR2 is YFSETQ. The CDR3 coding sequence is TGCGCCAGCAGCTTGGCCCCTCTGGCAGGGATGGACACTGAAGCTTTCTTT. Translation gives CASSLAPLAGMDTEAFF.

The V call is TRBV2, the J call TRBJ1-6, with 10 bases lining up with TRBD1. The germline V gene encodes CDR1 SNHLY and CDR2 FYNNEI. Germline trimming cut 2 bases from V and 8 bases from J; bases unmatched to any gene: 3. The CDR3 is made up of 15 amino acids. CDR3 nucleotide sequence: TGTGCCAGCAGTGAAAGACAGGGGGCATATTCACCCCTCCACTTT. Translating gives CASSERQGAYSPLHF.

The V gene is TRBV11-2, the J gene TRBJ1-6; unclear D gene. CDR3 size: 14 residues. Germline lookup yields CDR1 SGHAT and CDR2 FQNNGV. Trimming took 1 base from V and 4 from J, leaving 5 bases between them. Here the CDR3 reads CASSLGTYNSPLHF. CDR3 bases: TGTGCCAGCAGCTTAGGAACATATAATTCACCCCTCCACTTT.

The genes are TRBV2 and TRBJ2-7, with no clear D. This CDR3 comprises 13 residues. CDR1 and CDR2 from the germline V gene are SNHLY and FYNNEI. V was cut by 6 bases and J by 3 bases, with 12 bases left in between. The CDR3 DNA reads TGTGCCAGCAGAACCCAGGATATCTACGAGCAGTACTTC. Translation: CASRTQDIYEQYF.

This sequence joins TRBV11-2 and TRBJ2-5; tentatively, D is TRBD1 or TRBD2 (5 bases each). The CDR3 length is 15 residues. Per the germline V gene, CDR1 is SGHAT and CDR2 is FQNNGV. V shed 3 bases and J shed 4 bases, with 15 bases lying between them. The CDR3 coding sequence is TGTGCCAGCAGCTTGATCGGGCCGAGGGGAGAGACCCAGTACTTC. Translating gives CASSLIGPRGETQYF.

The rearrangement links TRBV7-2 to TRBJ2-2; perhaps TRBD2 as D (6 bases). Looked up from germline, CDR1 is SGHTA and CDR2 is FQGNSA. CDR3 length: 17 residues. V dropped 1 base and J dropped 3 bases, with 15 bases sitting between them. As DNA, the CDR3 is TGTGCCAGCAGCTTAGGGCGGGGAGGATGGGACACCGGGGAGCTGTTTTTT. Translated: CASSLGRGGWDTGELFF.

The J gene is TRBJ2-5, the V gene TRBV5-4; D might be TRBD2 (6 bases). Germline loops: CDR1 SGHNT, CDR2 YYREEE (reference sequence). CDR3 length: 15 residues. Trimming removed 4 bases from V and 5 bases from J, with 18 bases in between. CDR3 loop: CASSAPRDLKETQYF. The CDR3 region has the DNA TGTGCCAGCAGCGCACCCCGGGACTTAAAGGAGACCCAGTACTTC.

This clone showed up just a few times. Other DNA sequences in this sample translate to the same CDR3. This CDR3 is CASSPGETQYF. Written as DNA, the CDR3 is TGTGCCAGCTCACCCGGGGAGACCCAGTACTTC. The genes are TRBV18 and TRBJ2-5; no definite D call. The CDR3 is 11 amino acids. The germline gives CDR1 KGHSH, CDR2 LQKENI. With 3 bases removed from V and 5 bases from J, the gap between germline ends came to 4 bases.

The V call is TRBV5-6, the J call TRBJ2-3, with D uncertain. The V and J ends lost 0 bases and 4 bases respectively, with 15 bases between them. CDR1 and CDR2 from the germline V gene are SGHDT and YYEEEE. The CDR3 totals 16 residues. DNA for the CDR3: TGTGCCAGCAGCTTGGTGTCAGGCCATCTGGCAGATACGCAGTATTTT. Residues: CASSLVSGHLADTQYF.

This rearrangement joins TRBV6-5 to TRBJ2-1, with 14 bases fitting TRBD2. The V gene end was trimmed by 7 bases and the J gene end by 8 bases; junction bases not matched to a gene: 4. Looked up from germline, CDR1 is MNHEY and CDR2 is SVGAGI. The CDR3 covers 14 residues. This CDR3 reads CASTGTSGGYEQFF. The CDR3 nucleotides read TGTGCCAGCACTGGGACTAGCGGGGGCTATGAGCAGTTCTTC.

This clone was detected a few times. The chain has TRBV12-3 or TRBV12-4 and TRBJ1-2; possibly TRBD1 for D (5 bases). This CDR3 has 12 residues. V lost 5 bases and J lost 4, with 8 bases in between. This CDR3 reads CASSPRGYGYTF. CDR3 coding DNA: TGTGCCAGCAGTCCAAGGGGCTATGGCTACACCTTC.

The chain is built from TRBV29-1 and TRBJ2-6; D is undetermined. Trimming removed 4 bases from V and 1 base from J, with 5 bases in between. The CDR3 has 13 amino acids. The germline V gene has CDR1 SQVTM and CDR2 ANQGSEA. In DNA, the CDR3 is TGCAGCGTTGCGGGTTCTGGGGCCAACGTCCTGACTTTC. It is translated as CSVAGSGANVLTF.

The chain joins TRBV11-2 to TRBJ2-1; a weak D match, TRBD1 (6 bases). Between the trimmed V and J ends, which lost 5 bases and 8 bases, there was a span of 22 bases. Per the germline V gene, CDR1 is SGHAT and CDR2 is FQNNGV. The CDR3 sequence is 16 residues long. The CDR3 is CASSLPGGWRRDEQFF. The CDR3 DNA reads as TGTGCCAGCAGCCTTCCTGGGGGCTGGCGCCGCGATGAGCAGTTCTTC. Looking up the rest from reference TRBV11-2 and TRBJ2-1 gives the full variable domain: EAGVAQSPRYKIIEKRQSVAFWCNPISGHATLYWYQQILGQGPKLLIQFQNNGVVDDSQLPKDRFSAERLKGVDSTLKIQPAKLEDSAVYLCASSLPGGWRRDEQFFGPGTRLTVL.

This clone was seen just once. This chain joins TRBV6-1 and TRBJ2-1, with D perhaps matching TRBD2 (6 bases). Germline CDR1 MNHNS, CDR2 SASEGT. The CDR3 sequence is 14 residues long. V dropped 3 bases and J dropped 1 base, with 7 bases sitting between them. The CDR3 bases are TGTGCCAGCAGTGACCGGGAGTCCTACAATGAGCAGTTCTTC. Its translation is CASSDRESYNEQFF.

The chain has TRBV5-1 and TRBJ2-7; D is possibly TRBD1 or TRBD2 (6 bases each). The CDR3 totals 14 residues. Germline lookup yields CDR1 SGHRS and CDR2 YFSETQ. V lost 0 bases and J lost 2, with 9 bases in between. CDR3 region: CASSLVGGPYEQYF. CDR3 DNA sequence: TGCGCCAGCAGCTTGGTTGGGGGGCCCTACGAGCAGTACTTC.

This chain links TRBV6-5 with TRBJ2-1, with D perhaps given as TRBD1 or TRBD2 (5 bases each). The V gene lost 6 bases and the J gene lost 3 bases, with 15 bases spanning the gap. The CDR3 sequence is 15 residues long. Germline CDR1 reads MNHEY; CDR2 reads SVGAGI. This CDR3 reads CASRSGTPIYNEQFF. As DNA, the CDR3 is TGTGCCAGCAGATCCGGGACGCCAATCTACAATGAGCAGTTCTTC.

The count of this clone is one. This sequence joins TRBV30 and TRBJ1-1, with D maybe TRBD1 (5 bases). This CDR3 contains 13 residues. Looked up from germline, CDR1 is GTSNPN and CDR2 is SVGIG (reference sequence). Trimming took 3 bases from V and 8 from J, leaving 16 bases between them. The CDR3 sequence is CAWRTVGLLEAFF. CDR3 sequence (DNA): TGTGCCTGGAGGACAGTAGGCTTACTGGAAGCTTTCTTT.

The chain links TRBV2 to TRBJ1-2; no clear D. The CDR3 has 14 amino acids. Deletions cut 3 bases from V and 1 base from J, with 9 bases between. Germline CDR1 SNHLY, CDR2 FYNNEI. Here the CDR3 reads CASSEVSINYGYTF. Here the CDR3 DNA reads TGTGCCAGCAGTGAGGTCAGCATTAACTATGGCTACACCTTC. The full variable domain, rest sourced from reference TRBV2 and TRBJ1-2, is EPEVTQTPSHQVTQMGQEVILRCVPISNHLYFYWYRQILGQKVEFLVSFYNNEISEKSEIFDDQFSVERPDGSNFTLKIRSTKLEDSAMYFCASSEVSINYGYTFGSGTRLTVV.

The V call is TRBV19, the J call TRBJ1-4; 9 bases align to TRBD1. The CDR3 consists of 15 residues. The germline CDR1 and CDR2 sequences are LNHDA and SQIVND (reference sequence). V gave up 7 bases and J gave up 5 bases; unmatched junction bases: 8. Here the CDR3 reads CASTRWGTGNEKLFF. CDR3 sequence (DNA): TGTGCCAGTACTAGATGGGGGACAGGGAATGAAAAACTGTTTTTT.